This TCR beta chain was obtained from a study of blood T cell repertoires in COVID-19. Study context: Italy, Spain and the United States were the sources of the convalescent and acute COVID-19 samples. PBMCs, B-cell-depleted T cells, or T cells provided the cDNA or gDNA that made up the material.

CDR3 length: 15 residues. Germline V lookup: CDR1 SEHNR, CDR2 FQNEAQ (reference sequence). Trimming took 5 bases from V and 3 from J, leaving 14 bases between them. Sequencing used immunoSEQ multiplex PCR; TCRdb keeps in-frame clones, though not all of them. The sample has 310,000 or so clones; 70% to 90% are singletons. This clonotype was obtained from a man between 65 and 79 years old with acute or convalescent COVID-19. The V and J genes are TRBV7-9 and TRBJ1-5; no clear D gene. Material: peripheral blood. The CDR3 DNA is TGTGCCAGCAGCCCGTTCCTTAATAACAATCAGCCCCAGCATTTT. Encoded protein: CASSPFLNNNQPQHF.